This is a list of T cell receptor beta chains from one sample in a study of blood T cell repertoires in COVID-19. The data were produced by immunoSEQ multiplex PCR, yet TCRdb's version contains in-frame clones alone and is incomplete. The sample records hundreds of thousands of clones, 70% to 90% being singletons. Sequencing was performed on PBMCs or T cells enriched from blood (not recorded which). These receptors all come from a man in his fifties who had been exposed to COVID-19. The CDR3 runs from the conserved cysteine through the conserved F or W. The D gene is left open where the match is weak. Size is stated for part of the rows, as once, few or many counts, or as a class when the clone is expanded.

TRBJ1-4 TRBV7-2 . . CASSLFRAEEKLFF
TRBJ2-1 TRBV18 TRBD2 . CASPRTSGGARYNEQFF
TRBJ1-1 TRBV9 . . CASSVAIDSLNTEAFF
TRBJ1-2 TRBV28 TRBD1 . CASRTGGNYGYTF
TRBJ1-2 TRBV5-3 TRBD1 . CARRSGTGGRYGYTF
TRBJ2-3 TRBV5-1 TRBD1 . CASSHYRGDTQYF
TRBJ2-1 TRBV9 TRBD2 . CASSLSGRSNNEQFF
TRBJ1-2 TRBV10-3 TRBD1 . CAIGAQGAGDYGYTF
TRBJ1-1 TRBV3-1/TRBV3-2 TRBD1 once CASSQRGQIPEAFF
TRBJ1-6 TRBV7-9 TRBD1 once CASSYGTGNSPLHF
TRBJ1-2 TRBV5-1 TRBD1 . CASSWGQVRYGYTF
TRBJ1-5 TRBV7-2 TRBD1 few CASSPGQGMYQPQHF
TRBJ1-5 TRBV19 TRBD1 . CASTTGGNQPQHF
TRBJ2-3 TRBV5-1 . . CASSPSTGTDTQYF
TRBJ2-2 TRBV24-1 TRBD1 . CATSDLKGQGGTGELFF
TRBJ2-5 TRBV7-2 . . CASSFNSFETQYF
TRBJ1-2 TRBV30 TRBD1 . CAWAGTGVMDRHTF
TRBJ1-1 TRBV28 TRBD1 . CASSLSGQGLAFF
TRBJ1-2 TRBV7-9 . . CASSLGDYGYTF
TRBJ2-2 TRBV5-4 . . CASSSATTNTGELFF
TRBJ2-2 TRBV11-2 TRBD2 . CASSTLTSGNVWAGELFF
TRBJ1-2 TRBV7-3 TRBD1 . CASSFRTGQSYTF
TRBJ2-7 TRBV11-2 TRBD1 . CASILGQGAGREQYF
TRBJ2-5 TRBV7-9 TRBD1 . CASSLEGAGETQYF
TRBJ1-2 TRBV10-3 . . CAIRWTVRLTNYGYTF
TRBJ2-2 TRBV27 . . CASSPRREITGELFF
TRBJ1-1 TRBV5-1 TRBD1 . CASSFEGQYTEAFF
TRBJ1-1 TRBV27 . . CASSLHSLMNTEAFF
TRBJ2-2 TRBV7-9 TRBD2 . CASSFPGGTSALTGELFF
TRBJ1-6 TRBV5-1 . . CASSLEPRGGSYNSPLHF
TRBJ2-1 TRBV9 TRBD2 . CASSVVAGVPYNEQFF
TRBJ1-4 TRBV7-9 TRBD1 . CASSRSQGVDEKLFF
TRBJ1-2 TRBV19 . . CASSVSGPTRGGYTF
TRBJ2-1 TRBV3-1/TRBV3-2 TRBD2 . CASSQVRSSGSYNEQFF
TRBJ1-1 TRBV27 . . CASSTTLTWSGTEAFF
TRBJ2-3 TRBV6-1 TRBD2 . CASSEGLAGGFSTDTQYF
TRBJ1-1 TRBV7-2 TRBD1 . CASSWDSSTGTEAFF
TRBJ2-6 TRBV28 . . CASRDSSGANVLTF
TRBJ2-2 TRBV7-2 TRBD2 . CASTSGGDWNTGELFF
TRBJ1-2 TRBV30 TRBD1 . CAWRDRIFYGYTF
TRBJ1-3 TRBV10-3 TRBD1 . CAIRGTVSSGNTIYF
TRBJ1-2 TRBV19 . . CASSRAGAVYGYTF
TRBJ1-1 TRBV12-3/TRBV12-4 . . CASSPLNTEAFF
TRBJ2-7 TRBV27 . once CASSLGQPYEQYF
TRBJ1-5 TRBV6-1 . . CASSEREGQPQHF
TRBJ1-3 TRBV5-4 TRBD1 . CASIGTGGNTIYF
TRBJ2-1 TRBV6-5 . . CASSYSMSLAMEQFF
TRBJ2-2 TRBV12-3/TRBV12-4 . . CASLAGGPGELFF
TRBJ2-1 TRBV28 TRBD2 . CASTSTWEGNYNEQFF
TRBJ1-2 TRBV27 . once CASSQNTGDGGYTF
TRBJ2-2 TRBV5-1 . . CASSLALNTGELFF
TRBJ2-5 TRBV2 . . CASSHPVLSRETQYF
TRBJ2-4 TRBV5-4 . . CASRAGRENIQYF